The sequence of this T cell receptor beta chain was determined in a study of blood T cells in healthy people across ages. Study-wide findings and caveats: The fall in TCR beta diversity per million T cells was roughly linear with age.

The V segment lost 2 bases and the J segment 4 bases; nucleotides outside the gene matches: 10. The CDR3 loop spans 15 amino acids. CDR1 DFQATT and CDR2 SNEGSKA come from the germline V gene (reference sequence). There are a few counts of this clonotype. Its antigen remains unidentified. The use of a sample-barcoded 5' primer and a J-beta primer mix characterized a second PCR of 7 to 11 cycles. Template switching added a 12-random-nucleotide identifier to every cDNA molecule. Each sample yielded at least 3 million CDR3-containing paired-end reads. TCRdb independently ran MiXCR on the 5' RACE reads; one entry per CDR3 protein. The sample includes 650,000 to 1,000,000 distinct CDR3 sequences, around 36% of them seen just once.

V usage is TRBV20-1 and J usage is TRBJ1-2; TRBD1 matches 7 bases. The sequencing input was blood. This TCR derives from a man between 18 and 35 years old in good health. The CDR3 sequence is CSARPLVGGAYGYTF. CDR3 in DNA: TGCAGTGCTAGACCTCTAGTAGGGGGCGCCTATGGCTACACCTTC.